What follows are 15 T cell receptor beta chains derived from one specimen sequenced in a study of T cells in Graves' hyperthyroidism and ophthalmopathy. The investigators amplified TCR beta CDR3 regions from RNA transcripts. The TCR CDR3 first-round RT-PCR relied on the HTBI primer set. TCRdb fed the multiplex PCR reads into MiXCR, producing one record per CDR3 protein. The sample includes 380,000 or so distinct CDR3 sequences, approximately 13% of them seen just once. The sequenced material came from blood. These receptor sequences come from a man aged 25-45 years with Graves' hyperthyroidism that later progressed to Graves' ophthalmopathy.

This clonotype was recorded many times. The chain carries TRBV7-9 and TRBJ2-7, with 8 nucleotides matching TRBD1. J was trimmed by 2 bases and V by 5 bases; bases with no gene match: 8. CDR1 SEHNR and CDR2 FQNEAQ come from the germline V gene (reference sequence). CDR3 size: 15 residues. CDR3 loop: CASSPTRGLAYEQYF. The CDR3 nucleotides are TGTGCCAGCAGCCCCACCAGGGGGCTAGCCTACGAGCAGTACTTC.

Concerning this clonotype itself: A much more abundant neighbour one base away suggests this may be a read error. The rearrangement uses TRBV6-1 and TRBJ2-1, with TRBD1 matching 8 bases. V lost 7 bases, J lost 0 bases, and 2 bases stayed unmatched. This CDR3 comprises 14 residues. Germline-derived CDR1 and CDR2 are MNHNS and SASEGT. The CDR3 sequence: CASNTGGSYNEQFF. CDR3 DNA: TGTGCCAGCAATACAGGGGGCTCCTACAATGAGCAGTTCTTC.

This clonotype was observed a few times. CDR3 region: CASSATGRSVEQFF. CDR3 DNA sequence: TGTGCCAGCAGTGCGACCGGGAGGTCGGTTGAGCAGTTCTTC. The chain combines TRBV6-1 with TRBJ2-1, with 7 bases that match TRBD2. Germline V CDR1 and CDR2: MNHNS, SASEGT. V gave up 4 bases and J gave up 9 bases; unmatched junction bases: 9. This CDR3 comprises 14 residues.

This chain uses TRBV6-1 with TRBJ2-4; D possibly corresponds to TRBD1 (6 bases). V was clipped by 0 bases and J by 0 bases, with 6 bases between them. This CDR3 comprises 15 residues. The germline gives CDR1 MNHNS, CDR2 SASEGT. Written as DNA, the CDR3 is TGTGCCAGCAGTGAAGCGGGACAAGCCAAAAACATTCAGTACTTC. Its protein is CASSEAGQAKNIQYF.

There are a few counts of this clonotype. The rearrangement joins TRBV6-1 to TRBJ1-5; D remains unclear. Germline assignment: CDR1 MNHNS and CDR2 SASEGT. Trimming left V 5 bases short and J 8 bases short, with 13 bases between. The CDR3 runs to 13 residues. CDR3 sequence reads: CASSSQDGEPQHF. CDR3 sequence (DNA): TGTGCCAGCAGTTCCCAGGATGGGGAGCCCCAGCATTTT.

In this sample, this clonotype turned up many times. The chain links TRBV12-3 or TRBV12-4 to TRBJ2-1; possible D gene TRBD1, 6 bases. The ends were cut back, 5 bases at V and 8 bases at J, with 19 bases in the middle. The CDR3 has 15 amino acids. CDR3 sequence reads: CASSDQQGTGHEQFF. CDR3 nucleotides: TGTGCCAGCAGTGATCAACAGGGAACGGGGCATGAGCAGTTCTTC.

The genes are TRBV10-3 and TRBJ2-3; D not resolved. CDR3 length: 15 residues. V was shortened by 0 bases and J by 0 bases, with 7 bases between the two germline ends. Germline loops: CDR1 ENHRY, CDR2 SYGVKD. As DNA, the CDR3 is TGTGCCATCAGTGAGTCGATGGAGAGCACAGATACGCAGTATTTT. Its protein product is CAISESMESTDTQYF.

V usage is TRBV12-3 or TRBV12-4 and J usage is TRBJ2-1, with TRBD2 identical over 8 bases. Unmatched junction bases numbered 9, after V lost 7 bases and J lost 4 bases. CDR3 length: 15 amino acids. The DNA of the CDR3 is TGTGCCAGCACCCCAGGGAGCGGGGGTTACAATGAGCAGTTCTTC. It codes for CASTPGSGGYNEQFF.

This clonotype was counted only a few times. CDR3 sequence reads: CSARDLWTANEKLFF. The DNA of the CDR3 is TGCAGTGCTAGAGATCTTTGGACAGCAAATGAAAAACTGTTTTTT. The V and J genes are TRBV20-1 and TRBJ1-4; a weak D match, TRBD1 (6 bases). Germline loops: CDR1 DFQATT, CDR2 SNEGSKA (reference sequence). Trimming stripped 0 bases from V and 5 bases from J, with 13 bases between. The CDR3 extends over 15 amino acids.

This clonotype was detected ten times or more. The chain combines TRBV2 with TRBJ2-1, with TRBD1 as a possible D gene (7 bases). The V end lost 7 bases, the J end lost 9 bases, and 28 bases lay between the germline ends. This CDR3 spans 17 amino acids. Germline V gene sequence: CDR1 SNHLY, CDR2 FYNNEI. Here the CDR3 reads CASTRRGQGERAGEQFF. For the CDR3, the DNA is TGTGCCAGCACAAGGAGGGGCCAGGGGGAAAGGGCTGGTGAGCAGTTCTTC.

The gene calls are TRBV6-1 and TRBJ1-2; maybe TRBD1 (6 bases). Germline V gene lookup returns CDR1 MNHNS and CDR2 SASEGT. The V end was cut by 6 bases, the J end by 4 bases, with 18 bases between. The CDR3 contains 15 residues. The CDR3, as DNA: TGTGCCAGCAGAGAGGGACAACGGGCTTTCTATGGCTACACCTTC. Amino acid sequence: CASREGQRAFYGYTF.

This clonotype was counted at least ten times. CDR3 loop: CASSEATGGRTGELFF. CDR3 nucleotides: TGTGCCAGCAGTGAAGCTACGGGGGGGCGCACCGGGGAGCTGTTTTTT. The rearrangement uses TRBV2 and TRBJ2-2; TRBD2 matches 8 bases. The CDR3 runs to 16 residues. Trimming removed 0 bases from V and 4 bases from J; junction bases left unmatched: 4. Germline assignment: CDR1 SNHLY and CDR2 FYNNEI. Complete variable domain (other parts from reference TRBV2 and TRBJ2-2): EPEVTQTPSHQVTQMGQEVILRCVPISNHLYFYWYRQILGQKVEFLVSFYNNEISEKSEIFDDQFSVERPDGSNFTLKIRSTKLEDSAMYFCASSEATGGRTGELFFGEGSRLTVL.

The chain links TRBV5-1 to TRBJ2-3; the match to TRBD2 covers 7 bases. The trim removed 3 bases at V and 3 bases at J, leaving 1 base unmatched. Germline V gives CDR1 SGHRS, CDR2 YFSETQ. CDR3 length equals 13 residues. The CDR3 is CASSWRETDTQYF. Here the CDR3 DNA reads TGCGCCAGCAGCTGGCGGGAGACAGATACGCAGTATTTT.

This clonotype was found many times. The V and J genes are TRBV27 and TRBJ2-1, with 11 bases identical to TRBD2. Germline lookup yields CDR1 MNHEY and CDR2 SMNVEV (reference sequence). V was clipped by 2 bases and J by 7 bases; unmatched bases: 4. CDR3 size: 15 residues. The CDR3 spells CASSLTLAGGNEQFF. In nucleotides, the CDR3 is TGTGCCAGCAGTTTAACGCTAGCGGGGGGAAATGAGCAGTTCTTC.

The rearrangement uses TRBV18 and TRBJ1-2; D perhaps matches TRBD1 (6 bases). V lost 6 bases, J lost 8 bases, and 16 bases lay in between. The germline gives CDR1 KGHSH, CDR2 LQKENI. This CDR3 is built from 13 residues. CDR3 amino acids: CASSLDSAGGYTF. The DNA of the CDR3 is TGTGCCAGCTCGTTGGACAGCGCGGGCGGCTACACCTTC.